This T cell receptor (beta chain) was captured by sequencing in a study of T cell responses to AZD1222 COVID-19 vaccine. Sequencing used immunoSEQ multiplex PCR; TCRdb keeps in-frame clones, though not all of them. The sample yields about 130,000 clones, roughly 88% seen once. A word on this clone: Its target is unknown.

The CDR3 is 14 amino acids. Deletions cut 4 bases from V and 3 bases from J, with 12 bases between. Germline CDR1 reads KGHDR; CDR2 reads SFDVKD. Study-wide results and caveats: Clonal diversity was possibly underestimated, and the donors were mostly white British, with more females. As reported, nearly half of all spike-specific TCRs target variant regions that are unmutated. Vaccine-associated CD4 TCRs ranged over spike, dominating at 160-218 and 743-854. Repertoires in all cases were sampled only once the peak T cell response had passed.

The chain uses TRBV24-1 and TRBJ2-7; perhaps TRBD1 as D (7 bases). The sequenced sample was peripheral blood, obtained on day 0 of MenACWY control vaccination. This TCR was recovered from an adult in good health. The CDR3 sequence: CATSDRQGGYEQYF. The CDR3 nucleotides are TGTGCCACCAGTGACCGACAGGGAGGCTACGAGCAGTACTTC.